A single sample is the source of the 12 T cell receptor beta chains below, sequenced in a study of tumor-infiltrating lymphocytes in primary liver carcinoma. Blood RNA was derived from unsorted whole blood, and germline DNA was extracted too. Total RNA (roughly 550 ng) served as template for TCR beta cDNA synthesis primed by a constant-region primer. Each TCR beta library was derived from three nested multiplex PCR rounds that employed slightly modified ARM-PCR. TRBV1-TRBV30 forward and Cbeta reverse primers drove the first two roughly 10-cycle rounds. Each CDR3 protein gets one entry after TCRdb re-called the multiplex PCR reads with MiXCR. The sample contains 330,000 or so distinct CDR3 sequences, around 60% of which appear only once. The sequencing input was peripheral blood. The receptors originated from a man aged 35 to 55 with primary liver carcinoma and hepatitis B virus infection.

The rearrangement links TRBV4-1 to TRBJ2-1; 10 positions agree with TRBD2. Germline lookup yields CDR1 MGHRA and CDR2 YSYEKL. The CDR3 extends over 16 amino acids. V lost 8 bases and J lost 4; bases outside the gene matches: 11. CDR3 residues: CASCPKGTSVYNEQFF. Written as DNA, the CDR3 is TGCGCCAGCTGCCCTAAAGGGACTAGCGTGTACAATGAGCAGTTCTTC.

On this clonotype itself: A much larger clone lies a single base off, so this may be a read error. V and J are TRBV5-4 and TRBJ1-1; no reliable D call. Germline V gene lookup returns CDR1 SGHNT and CDR2 YYREEE (reference sequence). The CDR3 has 14 residues. Trimming took off 9 bases at V and 1 base at J, with 16 bases between the two ends. The CDR3 sequence: CANSLSRANTEAFF. CDR3 in DNA: TGTGCCAACAGTCTAAGTCGGGCGAACACTGAAGCTTTCTTT.

Concerning this clonotype itself: With a much larger clone just one base away, this may be a read error. V gene TRBV6-2 or TRBV6-3 combines with J gene TRBJ2-7, with 8 positions matching TRBD2. Germline values: CDR1 MNHEY, CDR2 SVGEGT. The CDR3 runs to 15 residues. CDR3 DNA: TGTGCCTGCAGTTCCTTCCGGACTAGCTTCTCCGAGCAGTACTTC. Its translation: CACSSFRTSFSEQYF.

This clonotype was counted only a few times. A junction boundary mismatches the germline segment, possibly from a read error. The chain links TRBV4-1 to TRBJ2-2, with TRBD2 matching over 10 bases. This CDR3 comprises 15 residues. Germline CDR1 MGHRA, CDR2 YSYEKL. DNA for the CDR3: TGCGCCGGCAGTCTCCTAGCGGGAGTCACCGGGGAGCTGTTTTTT. Amino acid sequence: CAGSLLAGVTGELFF.

The J gene is TRBJ1-1, the V gene TRBV6-5; tentatively, D is TRBD1 (6 bases). The CDR3 sequence is 17 residues long. V was clipped by 4 bases and J by 0 bases, with 18 bases between them. Germline CDR1 and CDR2: MNHEY and SVGAGI. The chain's CDR3 is CASSLRTGTSMNTEAFF. The CDR3, as DNA: TGTGCCAGCAGTTTACGCACCGGGACATCTATGAACACTGAAGCTTTCTTT.

For this clonotype: A much larger clone differs from this one at a single base, so this may be a read error. The genes are TRBV12-3 or TRBV12-4 and TRBJ2-7; a weak D match, TRBD2 (5 bases). Matching the DNA end better, TRBJ2-1 makes the J call doubtful. This CDR3 is 14 amino acids long. This chain's CDR3 is CASSLEELVREQFF. The CDR3 coding sequence is TGTGCCAGCAGTTTGGAGGAATTAGTACGCGAGCAGTTCTTC.

This chain uses TRBV29-1 with TRBJ2-7; D is undetermined. The CDR3 runs 12 residues. The V end was cut by 0 bases, the J end by 6 bases, with 9 bases between. Germline CDR1 and CDR2: SQVTM and ANQGSEA. The CDR3 loop is CSVEDKGREQYF. CDR3 DNA sequence: TGCAGCGTTGAAGACAAAGGCCGCGAGCAGTACTTC.

The chain's CDR3 is CASTRRALLRDEQYF. Here the CDR3 DNA reads TGTGCCAGCACCAGGAGGGCACTACTCAGGGACGAGCAGTACTTC. The chain recombines TRBV11-2 with TRBJ2-7; D is perhaps TRBD2 (6 bases). V was shortened by 7 bases and J by 5 bases, with 21 bases between the two germline ends. The CDR3 loop spans 15 amino acids. Germline lookup yields CDR1 SGHAT and CDR2 FQNNGV.

In the case of this clonotype: Germline is not matched at one junction end, which may reflect a read error. The gene calls are TRBV6-2 or TRBV6-3 and TRBJ2-7; D might be TRBD1 (6 bases). The CDR3 length is 15 residues. The germline V gene has CDR1 MNHEY and CDR2 SVGEGT. The CDR3 reads CANSYARDNTYEQYF. The CDR3 DNA is TGTGCCAACAGTTACGCACGGGACAACACCTACGAGCAGTACTTC.

Turning to this clonotype: A junction boundary mismatches the germline segment, possibly from a read error. This rearrangement joins TRBV7-9 to TRBJ1-5, with D perhaps TRBD1 (5 bases). The CDR3 totals 15 residues. Germline CDR1 SEHNR, CDR2 FQNEAQ (reference sequence). Here the CDR3 DNA reads TGTGCCAGCACCGCCGCTGGGGCTGGCAATCAGCCCCAGCAGTTT. Translation gives CASTAAGAGNQPQQF.

This clonotype came up a few times. This may be a read error, as it is one base from a much larger clone. This rearrangement joins TRBV6-5 to TRBJ2-7; tentatively, D is TRBD1 (6 bases). Germline V CDR1 and CDR2: MNHEY, SVGAGI. V shed 5 bases and J shed 3 bases, with 17 bases lying between them. CDR3 length equals 15 residues. CDR3: CASSRSGTTYYEQYF. In DNA, the CDR3 is TGTGCCAGCAGTCGATCCGGGACAACCTACTACGAGCAGTACTTC.

The chain is built from TRBV10-3 and TRBJ1-1; the match to TRBD1 covers 7 bases. CDR1 and CDR2 (germline): ENHRY, SYGVKD. This CDR3 spans 15 amino acids. The V segment lost 6 bases and the J segment 4 bases; nucleotides outside the gene matches: 11. The CDR3: CAIRSGPQGPTEAFF. In nucleotides, the CDR3 is TGTGCCATCAGGAGCGGGCCACAGGGGCCCACTGAAGCTTTCTTT.